The rows below give T cell receptor beta chains drawn from one sample of a study of OX40 agonist ivuxolimab in advanced cancers. Sequencing was performed with immunoSEQ multiplex PCR; in TCRdb, only in-frame clones are kept and a portion is missing. The table has over 20,000 clones, more than 70% seen once. The sample here was CD4+ or CD8+ T cells sorted from blood, taken in a trial of the OX40 agonist ivuxolimab. These receptors were obtained from an adult with an advanced solid tumor such as melanoma, head and neck, liver or kidney cancer. CDR3s include the opening cysteine and the closing phenylalanine or tryptophan. D genes are given only for firm matches. The size field is filled for only some rows; it gives once, few, many or a size class.

d_call: -
clone_size: -
j_call: TRBJ2-7
v_call: TRBV6-5
cdr3_nt: TGTGCCAGCAGTTTACGACAGTTTAACGAGCAGTACTTC
cdr3_aa: CASSLRQFNEQYF

d_call: -
clone_size: few
j_call: TRBJ1-5
v_call: TRBV6-5
cdr3_nt: TGTGCCAGCGGTCTCGGGAGCAATCAGCCCCAGCATTTT
cdr3_aa: CASGLGSNQPQHF

d_call: -
clone_size: -
j_call: TRBJ2-7
v_call: TRBV28
cdr3_nt: TGTGCCAGCCAAGAGGGACCCACGCGTAGCGAGCAGTACTTC
cdr3_aa: CASQEGPTRSEQYF

d_call: -
clone_size: -
j_call: TRBJ2-2
v_call: TRBV2
cdr3_nt: TGTGCCAGCAGTCCGGGGGGCGCCGGGGAGCTGTTTTTT
cdr3_aa: CASSPGGAGELFF

d_call: -
clone_size: once
j_call: TRBJ1-6
v_call: TRBV9
cdr3_nt: TGTGCCAGCAGCGTAGAACAGGGTAATTCACCCCTCCACTTT
cdr3_aa: CASSVEQGNSPLHF

d_call: -
clone_size: -
j_call: TRBJ1-1
v_call: TRBV19
cdr3_nt: TGTGCCAGTAGTATAGGAAAGAACACTGAAGCTTTCTTT
cdr3_aa: CASSIGKNTEAFF

d_call: -
clone_size: -
j_call: TRBJ1-5
v_call: TRBV27
cdr3_nt: TGTGCCAGCAGTTTGATCCAGAACAATCAGCCCCAGCATTTT
cdr3_aa: CASSLIQNNQPQHF

d_call: -
clone_size: -
j_call: TRBJ2-7
v_call: TRBV11-1
cdr3_nt: TGTGCCAGCAGCTTTGGGGCCTCCTACGAGCAGTACTTC
cdr3_aa: CASSFGASYEQYF

d_call: -
clone_size: -
j_call: TRBJ2-5
v_call: TRBV7-9
cdr3_nt: TGTGCCAGCAGCTTTACACTCCAAGAGACCCAGTACTTC
cdr3_aa: CASSFTLQETQYF

d_call: TRBD1
clone_size: once
j_call: TRBJ2-1
v_call: TRBV7-9
cdr3_nt: TGTGCCAGCAGTTCCGACAGGGTGGTGGGGAATGAGCAGTTCTTC
cdr3_aa: CASSSDRVVGNEQFF

d_call: TRBD1
clone_size: -
j_call: TRBJ2-3
v_call: TRBV9
cdr3_nt: TGTGCCAGCAGCATAGGACAGGGTACCACAGATACGCAGTATTTT
cdr3_aa: CASSIGQGTTDTQYF